This paragraph reports one T cell receptor (beta chain). These data originate in a study of Graves' ophthalmopathy and Graves' hyperthyroidism. V lost 7 bases and J 9 bases, leaving 19 bases between the germline ends. The CDR3 consists of 15 residues. Germline values: CDR1 MNHNS, CDR2 SASEGT. As the template, RNA transcripts were used to amplify TCR beta CDR3 regions. RT-PCR with HTBI primers came first, then second-round multiplex PCR. TCRdb re-called the multiplex PCR reads with MiXCR, one entry per CDR3 protein. The sample has fewer than 650,000 distinct CDR3 sequences, around a fifth seen once. This TCR derives from a woman between 18 and 29 years old with stable Graves' hyperthyroidism. Some clones in this sample may be carry-over from other donors' samples. This chain connects TRBV6-1 to TRBJ1-6, with D possibly being TRBD1 (5 bases). Sequenced sample: peripheral blood. CDR3: CASTSGTDYVSPLHF. CDR3 sequence (DNA): TGTGCCAGCACCTCAGGGACTGACTACGTTTCACCCCTCCACTTT.